These T cell receptor beta chains were read from a single sample in a study of T cell repertoires in cytomegalovirus infection. TCRdb passed the reads through MiXCR, listing each CDR3 protein once. The sample lists nearly 450,000 distinct CDR3 sequences; under 40% were seen once. The sequenced sample was PBMCs. These receptors were obtained from a human donor in good health (CMV status not recorded). Some clones in this sample may be carry-over from other donors' samples. Each CDR3 is given with its conserved first and last residue. Fields, in order: J gene, D gene, V gene, clone size, CDR3 protein, CDR3 DNA. A D gene is named only where the DNA matches it firmly. Not every row has a clone size; where given, it reads once, few, many or a size class.

j_call: TRBJ2-7
d_call: TRBD1
v_call: TRBV5-1
clone_size: NA
cdr3_aa: CASSWGQGLTYEQYF
cdr3_nt: TGCGCCAGCAGCTGGGGACAGGGACTCACCTACGAGCAGTACTTC

j_call: TRBJ2-4
d_call: NA
v_call: TRBV2
clone_size: few
cdr3_aa: CASSFTLQGGNIQYF
cdr3_nt: TGTGCCAGCAGCTTTACCTTACAAGGCGGAAACATTCAGTACTTC

j_call: TRBJ1-1
d_call: TRBD1
v_call: TRBV11-2
clone_size: many
cdr3_aa: CASNVNSGTGYTEAFF
cdr3_nt: TGTGCCAGCAACGTAAACTCCGGGACAGGGTACACTGAAGCTTTCTTT

j_call: TRBJ1-1
d_call: NA
v_call: TRBV7-6
clone_size: many
cdr3_aa: CASSLGGSAGTEAFF
cdr3_nt: TGTGCCAGCAGCTTAGGAGGGTCGGCGGGCACTGAAGCTTTCTTT

j_call: TRBJ1-5
d_call: NA
v_call: TRBV6-1
clone_size: many
cdr3_aa: CASSEGKEGQLSNQPQHF
cdr3_nt: TGTGCCAGCAGTGAAGGGAAAGAGGGACAACTAAGCAATCAGCCCCAGCATTTT

j_call: TRBJ2-5
d_call: NA
v_call: TRBV5-4
clone_size: NA
cdr3_aa: CASSLGKAQYF
cdr3_nt: TGTGCCAGCAGCCTAGGGAAGGCCCAGTACTTC

j_call: TRBJ2-7
d_call: TRBD2
v_call: TRBV27
clone_size: few
cdr3_aa: CASSPSGGATYEQYF
cdr3_nt: TGTGCCAGCAGTCCTAGCGGGGGGGCGACTTACGAGCAGTACTTC

j_call: TRBJ1-1
d_call: TRBD1
v_call: TRBV6-5
clone_size: NA
cdr3_aa: CASRIRTGVMNTEAFF
cdr3_nt: TGTGCCAGCAGAATCCGGACAGGGGTCATGAACACTGAAGCTTTCTTT

j_call: TRBJ2-4
d_call: NA
v_call: TRBV7-9
clone_size: NA
cdr3_aa: CASSPRQGKNIQYF
cdr3_nt: TGTGCCAGCAGCCCTCGGCAGGGCAAAAACATTCAGTACTTC

j_call: TRBJ2-5
d_call: NA
v_call: TRBV6-6
clone_size: many
cdr3_aa: CASSYAVQETQYF
cdr3_nt: TGTGCCAGCAGTTACGCAGTCCAAGAGACCCAGTACTTC

j_call: TRBJ2-2
d_call: NA
v_call: TRBV5-6
clone_size: few
cdr3_aa: CASSNGPNTGELFF
cdr3_nt: TGTGCCAGCAGCAACGGACCGAACACCGGGGAGCTGTTTTTT

j_call: TRBJ2-7
d_call: TRBD1
v_call: TRBV29-1
clone_size: NA
cdr3_aa: CSAGTGFDEQYF
cdr3_nt: TGCAGCGCCGGGACAGGGTTCGACGAGCAGTACTTC

j_call: TRBJ1-5
d_call: TRBD1
v_call: TRBV28
clone_size: NA
cdr3_aa: CASRSGGRNQPQHF
cdr3_nt: TGTGCCAGCAGGTCAGGGGGTCGTAATCAGCCCCAACATTTT

j_call: TRBJ1-2
d_call: NA
v_call: TRBV7-6
clone_size: NA
cdr3_aa: CASSLTTGGLGYTF
cdr3_nt: TGTGCCAGCAGCCTCACGACAGGTGGGCTTGGCTACACCTTC